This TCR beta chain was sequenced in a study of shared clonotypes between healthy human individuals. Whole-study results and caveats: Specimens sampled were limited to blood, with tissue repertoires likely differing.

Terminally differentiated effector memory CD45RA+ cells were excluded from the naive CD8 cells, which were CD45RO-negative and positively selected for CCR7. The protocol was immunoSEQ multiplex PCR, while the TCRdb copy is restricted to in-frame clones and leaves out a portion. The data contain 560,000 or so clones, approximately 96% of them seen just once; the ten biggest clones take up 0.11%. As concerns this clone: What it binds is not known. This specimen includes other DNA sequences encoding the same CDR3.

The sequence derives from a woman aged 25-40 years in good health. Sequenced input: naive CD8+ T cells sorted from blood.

The CDR3 DNA follows: TGTGCCAGCAGCTTAGCGGGCGTCTCCTACGAGCAGTACTTC. This codes for CASSLAGVSYEQYF. J is TRBJ2-7 and V is TRBV7-6; D is undetermined. This CDR3 is 14 amino acids long. The germline V gene has CDR1 SGHVS and CDR2 FNYEAQ. The ends were cut back, 0 bases at V and 0 bases at J, with 6 bases in the middle. Using reference TRBV7-6 and TRBJ2-7 for the parts outside the CDR3, the full variable domain is GAGVSQSPRYKVTKRGQDVALRCDPISGHVSLYWYRQALGQGPEFLTYFNYEAQQDKSGLPNDRFSAERPEGSISTLTIQRTEQRDSAMYRCASSLAGVSYEQYFGPGTRLTVT.